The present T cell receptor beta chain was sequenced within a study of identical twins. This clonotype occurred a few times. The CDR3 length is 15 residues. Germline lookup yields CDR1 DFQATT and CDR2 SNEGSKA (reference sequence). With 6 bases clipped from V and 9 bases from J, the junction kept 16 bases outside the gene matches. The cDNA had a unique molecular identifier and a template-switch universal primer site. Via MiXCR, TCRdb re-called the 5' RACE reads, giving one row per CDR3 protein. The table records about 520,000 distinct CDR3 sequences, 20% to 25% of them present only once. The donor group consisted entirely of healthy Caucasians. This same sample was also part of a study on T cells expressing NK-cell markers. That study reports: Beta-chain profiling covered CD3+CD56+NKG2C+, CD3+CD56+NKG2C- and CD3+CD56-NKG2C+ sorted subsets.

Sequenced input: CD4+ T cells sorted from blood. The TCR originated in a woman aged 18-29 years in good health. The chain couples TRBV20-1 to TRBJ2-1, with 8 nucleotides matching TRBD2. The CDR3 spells CSATRAASGLFEQFF. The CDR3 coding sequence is TGCAGTGCCACAAGGGCCGCTAGCGGGTTGTTTGAGCAGTTCTTC.